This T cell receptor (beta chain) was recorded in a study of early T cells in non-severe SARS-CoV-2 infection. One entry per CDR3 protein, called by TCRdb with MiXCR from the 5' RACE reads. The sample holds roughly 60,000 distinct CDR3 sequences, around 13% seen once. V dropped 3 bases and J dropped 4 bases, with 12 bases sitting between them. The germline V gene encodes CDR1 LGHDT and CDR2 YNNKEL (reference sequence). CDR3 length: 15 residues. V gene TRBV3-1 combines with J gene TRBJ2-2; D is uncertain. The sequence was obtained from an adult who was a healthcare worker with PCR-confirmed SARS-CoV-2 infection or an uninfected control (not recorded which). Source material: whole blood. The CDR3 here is CASSQIFPLTGELFF. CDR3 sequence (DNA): TGTGCCAGCAGCCAGATTTTTCCTCTCACCGGGGAGCTGTTTTTT.